These T cell receptor beta chains were read from a single sample in a study of beta chain features in type 1 diabetes. The table came from immunoSEQ multiplex PCR; TCRdb's copy has only in-frame clones and leaves some out. The sample holds over 650,000 clones, around an eighth seen once. The sequenced sample was naive CD4+ T cells from blood. These receptors were taken from a man aged 18 to 29 with type 1 diabetes. The CDR3 runs from the conserved cysteine through the conserved F or W. A D gene is named only where the DNA matches it firmly. Clone size is stated in some rows and not others, as once, few, many or a class when expanded.

clone size: NA
V gene: TRBV6-5
D gene: TRBD2
J gene: TRBJ2-7
CDR3 protein: CATSLAGEQYF
CDR3 DNA: TGTGCCACTTCACTAGCGGGAGAGCAGTACTTC

clone size: few
V gene: TRBV2
D gene: TRBD1
J gene: TRBJ2-5
CDR3 protein: CATKETGQLETQYF
CDR3 DNA: TGTGCCACGAAAGAGACGGGACAGCTCGAGACCCAGTACTTC

clone size: few
V gene: TRBV5-4
D gene: TRBD2
J gene: TRBJ2-3
CDR3 protein: CASSKGLAGGTPTDTQYF
CDR3 DNA: TGTGCCAGCAGCAAGGGACTAGCGGGAGGGACTCCCACAGATACGCAGTATTTT

clone size: NA
V gene: TRBV7-3
D gene: NA
J gene: TRBJ2-1
CDR3 protein: CASSRAFRNNEQFF
CDR3 DNA: TGTGCCAGCAGCCGTGCCTTTCGAAACAATGAGCAGTTCTTC

clone size: NA
V gene: TRBV28
D gene: TRBD2
J gene: TRBJ2-1
CDR3 protein: CASSSVAGVKNEQFF
CDR3 DNA: TGTGCCAGCAGTTCCGTAGCGGGTGTAAAGAATGAGCAGTTCTTC

clone size: few
V gene: TRBV2
D gene: NA
J gene: TRBJ1-2
CDR3 protein: CASREGQQANYGYTF
CDR3 DNA: TGTGCCAGCAGAGAGGGACAACAAGCTAACTATGGCTACACCTTC

clone size: few
V gene: TRBV7-2
D gene: NA
J gene: TRBJ2-1
CDR3 protein: CASSLGQGRYNEQFF
CDR3 DNA: TGTGCCAGCAGTTTGGGTCAGGGTCGATACAATGAGCAGTTCTTC

clone size: few
V gene: TRBV29-1
D gene: NA
J gene: TRBJ1-4
CDR3 protein: CSVRMPLREKLFF
CDR3 DNA: TGCAGCGTTCGAATGCCCCTTCGGGAAAAACTGTTTTTT

clone size: NA
V gene: TRBV5-1
D gene: TRBD1
J gene: TRBJ2-3
CDR3 protein: CASSQGQGTDTQYF
CDR3 DNA: TGCGCCAGCAGCCAAGGACAGGGTACAGATACGCAGTATTTT

clone size: few
V gene: TRBV15
D gene: NA
J gene: TRBJ2-7
CDR3 protein: CATSRDRWSDEQYF
CDR3 DNA: TGTGCCACCAGCAGAGATCGTTGGAGCGACGAGCAGTACTTC

clone size: NA
V gene: TRBV29-1
D gene: NA
J gene: TRBJ1-1
CDR3 protein: CSVVVGGRTAEAFF
CDR3 DNA: TGCAGCGTTGTAGTAGGGGGGCGAACGGCTGAAGCTTTCTTT

clone size: NA
V gene: TRBV7-2
D gene: NA
J gene: TRBJ1-3
CDR3 protein: CASSLVASSGNTIYF
CDR3 DNA: TGTGCCAGCAGCTTAGTGGCGAGCTCTGGAAACACCATATATTTT

clone size: NA
V gene: TRBV15
D gene: TRBD2
J gene: TRBJ2-2
CDR3 protein: CATSRDSSLAGGPGELFF
CDR3 DNA: TGTGCCACCAGCAGAGATTCCTCTCTAGCGGGAGGCCCCGGGGAGCTGTTTTTT

clone size: NA
V gene: TRBV19
D gene: TRBD1
J gene: TRBJ2-5
CDR3 protein: CASSIGQGAGTQYF
CDR3 DNA: TGTGCCAGTAGTATCGGGCAGGGGGCCGGGACCCAGTACTTC

clone size: NA
V gene: TRBV19
D gene: TRBD2
J gene: TRBJ2-3
CDR3 protein: CASTPGLAGGADTQYF
CDR3 DNA: TGTGCCAGTACGCCGGGACTAGCGGGAGGTGCAGATACGCAGTATTTT

clone size: NA
V gene: TRBV27
D gene: NA
J gene: TRBJ1-6
CDR3 protein: CASSSLGNSPLHF
CDR3 DNA: TGTGCCAGCAGTTCCCTAGGAAATTCACCCCTCCACTTT

clone size: NA
V gene: TRBV2
D gene: TRBD1
J gene: TRBJ1-2
CDR3 protein: CASSRGQNYAGYTF
CDR3 DNA: TGTGCCAGCAGCCGGGGACAGAACTATGCAGGCTACACCTTC

clone size: few
V gene: TRBV14
D gene: NA
J gene: TRBJ2-1
CDR3 protein: CASSRHPGGSSYNEQFF
CDR3 DNA: TGTGCCAGCAGCCGACACCCCGGGGGAAGCTCCTACAATGAGCAGTTCTTC

clone size: few
V gene: TRBV7-9
D gene: TRBD1
J gene: TRBJ2-5
CDR3 protein: CASSSWDRGQETQYF
CDR3 DNA: TGTGCCAGCAGCTCATGGGACAGGGGCCAAGAGACCCAGTACTTC

clone size: few
V gene: TRBV6-6
D gene: TRBD1
J gene: TRBJ1-1
CDR3 protein: CASILNRGTEAFF
CDR3 DNA: TGTGCCAGCATTCTGAACAGGGGCACTGAAGCTTTCTTT

clone size: NA
V gene: TRBV29-1
D gene: NA
J gene: TRBJ1-1
CDR3 protein: CSVEEGTPLAFF
CDR3 DNA: TGCAGCGTTGAAGAGGGGACCCCACTCGCTTTCTTT

clone size: NA
V gene: TRBV19
D gene: NA
J gene: TRBJ1-2
CDR3 protein: CASTAGAGRPSLNYGYTF
CDR3 DNA: TGTGCCAGTACGGCAGGAGCGGGACGACCATCACTTAACTATGGCTACACCTTC

clone size: few
V gene: TRBV9
D gene: NA
J gene: TRBJ1-2
CDR3 protein: CARRPNYGYTF
CDR3 DNA: TGTGCCAGGCGCCCTAACTATGGCTACACCTTC

clone size: NA
V gene: TRBV7-2
D gene: NA
J gene: TRBJ2-1
CDR3 protein: CASSLGGHGGYNEQFF
CDR3 DNA: TGTGCCAGCAGCTTAGGTGGTCACGGTGGGTACAATGAGCAGTTCTTC

clone size: NA
V gene: TRBV30
D gene: NA
J gene: TRBJ2-2
CDR3 protein: CAWSPPLFDTTGELFF
CDR3 DNA: TGTGCCTGGAGTCCCCCCCTGTTCGATACCACCGGGGAGCTGTTTTTT